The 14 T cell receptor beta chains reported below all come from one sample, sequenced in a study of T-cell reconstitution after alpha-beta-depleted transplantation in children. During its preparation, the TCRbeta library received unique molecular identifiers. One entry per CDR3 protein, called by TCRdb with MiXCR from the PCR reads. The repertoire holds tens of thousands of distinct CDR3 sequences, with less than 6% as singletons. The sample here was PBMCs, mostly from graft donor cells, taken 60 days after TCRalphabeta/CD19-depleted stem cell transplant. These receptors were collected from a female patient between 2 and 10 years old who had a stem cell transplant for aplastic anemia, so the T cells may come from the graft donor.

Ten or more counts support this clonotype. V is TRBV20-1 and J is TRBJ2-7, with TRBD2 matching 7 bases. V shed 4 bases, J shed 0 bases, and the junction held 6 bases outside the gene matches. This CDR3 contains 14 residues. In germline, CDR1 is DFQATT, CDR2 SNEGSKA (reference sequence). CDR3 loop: CSAISGRYSYEQYF. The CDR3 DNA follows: TGCAGTGCTATTTCCGGGAGGTACTCCTACGAGCAGTACTTC.

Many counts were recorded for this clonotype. CDR3 amino acids: CASSLGQGQETQYF. Here the CDR3 DNA reads TGTGCCAGCAGCTTAGGACAGGGTCAAGAGACCCAGTACTTC. The rearrangement joins TRBV7-9 to TRBJ2-5; 7 bases map to TRBD1. The ends lost 1 base at V and 2 bases at J; junction bases unmatched: 1. Germline CDR1 and CDR2: SEHNR and FQNEAQ (reference sequence). The length of the CDR3 is 14 residues.

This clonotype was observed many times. Here the CDR3 reads CSVQGRGTDTQYF. CDR3 coding DNA: TGCAGCGTTCAGGGGCGTGGCACAGATACGCAGTATTTT. This chain links TRBV29-1 with TRBJ2-3; maybe TRBD1 (6 bases). The CDR3 is made up of 13 amino acids. Per the germline V gene, CDR1 is SQVTM and CDR2 is ANQGSEA. Trimming took 5 bases from V and 1 from J, leaving 10 bases between them.

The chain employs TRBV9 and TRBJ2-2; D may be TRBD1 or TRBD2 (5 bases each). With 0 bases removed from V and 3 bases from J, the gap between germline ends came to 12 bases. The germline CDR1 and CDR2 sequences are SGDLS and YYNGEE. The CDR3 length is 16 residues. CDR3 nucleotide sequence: TGTGCCAGCAGCGTAGCCGGTCAGGGAGACACCGGGGAGCTGTTTTTT. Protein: CASSVAGQGDTGELFF.

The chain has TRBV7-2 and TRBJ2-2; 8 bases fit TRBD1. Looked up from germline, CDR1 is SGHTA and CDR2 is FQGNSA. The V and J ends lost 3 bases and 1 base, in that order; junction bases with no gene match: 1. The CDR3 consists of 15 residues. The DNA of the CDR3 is TGTGCCAGCAGCTTCGGGACAGGGAACACCGGGGAGCTGTTTTTT. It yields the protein CASSFGTGNTGELFF.

This chain's CDR3 is CASNIRGQANSPLHF. CDR3 DNA: TGTGCCAGCAATATCCGAGGACAGGCCAATTCACCCCTCCACTTT. This chain connects TRBV2 to TRBJ1-6, with 7 bases identical to TRBD1. V was pared by 7 bases and J by 7 bases, with 10 bases of the junction left unmatched. The CDR3 contains 15 residues. In germline, CDR1 is SNHLY, CDR2 FYNNEI.

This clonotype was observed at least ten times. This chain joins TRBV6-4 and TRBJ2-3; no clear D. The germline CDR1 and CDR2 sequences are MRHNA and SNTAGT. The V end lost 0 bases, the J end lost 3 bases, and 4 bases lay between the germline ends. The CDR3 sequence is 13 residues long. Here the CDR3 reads CASSDSTTDTQYF. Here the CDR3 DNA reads TGTGCCAGCAGTGACTCGACTACAGATACGCAGTATTTT.

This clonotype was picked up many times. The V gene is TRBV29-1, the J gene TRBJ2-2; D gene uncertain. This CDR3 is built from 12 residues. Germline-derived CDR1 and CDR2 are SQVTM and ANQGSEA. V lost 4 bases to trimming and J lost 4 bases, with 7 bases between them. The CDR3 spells CSVAISTGELFF. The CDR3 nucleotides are TGCAGCGTTGCGATATCCACCGGGGAGCTGTTTTTT.

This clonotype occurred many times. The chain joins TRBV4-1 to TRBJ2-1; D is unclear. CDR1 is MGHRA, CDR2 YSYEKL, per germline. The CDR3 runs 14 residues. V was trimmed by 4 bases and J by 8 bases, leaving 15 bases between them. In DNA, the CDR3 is TGCGCCAGCAGCCTGGAACGATCTTACGATGAGCAGTTCTTC. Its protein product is CASSLERSYDEQFF.

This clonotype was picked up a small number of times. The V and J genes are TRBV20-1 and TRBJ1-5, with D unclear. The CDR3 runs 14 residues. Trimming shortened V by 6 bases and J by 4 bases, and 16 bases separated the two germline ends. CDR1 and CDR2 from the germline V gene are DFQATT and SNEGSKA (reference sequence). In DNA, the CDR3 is TGCAGTGCGTCCGGGCCTGGGCGTAATCAGCCCCAGCATTTT. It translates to CSASGPGRNQPQHF.

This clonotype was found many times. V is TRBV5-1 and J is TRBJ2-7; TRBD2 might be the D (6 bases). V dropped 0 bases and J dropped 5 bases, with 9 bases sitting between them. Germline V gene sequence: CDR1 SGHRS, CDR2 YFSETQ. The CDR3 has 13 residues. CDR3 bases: TGCGCCAGCAGCTTGGGGTCTAGCGACGAGCAGTACTTC. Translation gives CASSLGSSDEQYF.

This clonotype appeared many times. The CDR3 sequence is CASSFDGPNQPQHF. The DNA for the CDR3 is TGCGCCAGCAGCTTCGACGGACCCAATCAGCCCCAGCATTTT. The chain couples TRBV5-1 to TRBJ1-5; D remains unclear. CDR1 and CDR2 (germline): SGHRS, YFSETQ. CDR3 length equals 14 residues. The germline V and J ends were trimmed by 2 bases and 3 bases, with 9 bases remaining between them.

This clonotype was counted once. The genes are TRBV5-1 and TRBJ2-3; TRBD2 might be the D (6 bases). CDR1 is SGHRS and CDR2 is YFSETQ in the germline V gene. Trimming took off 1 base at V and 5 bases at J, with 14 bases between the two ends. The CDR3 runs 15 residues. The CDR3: CASSLFLAVIDTQYF. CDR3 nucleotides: TGCGCCAGCAGCTTGTTTTTAGCGGTCATAGATACGCAGTATTTT.

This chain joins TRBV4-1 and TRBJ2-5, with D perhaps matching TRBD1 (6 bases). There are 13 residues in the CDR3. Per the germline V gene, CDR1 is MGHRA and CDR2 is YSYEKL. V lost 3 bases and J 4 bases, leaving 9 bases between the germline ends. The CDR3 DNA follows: TGCGCCAGCAGCCAGGGGGCGGGAGAGACCCAGTACTTC. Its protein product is CASSQGAGETQYF.